This T cell receptor beta chain was identified during a study of T cells expressing NK-cell markers. The CDR3 contains 15 residues. Germline V lookup: CDR1 MDHEN, CDR2 SYDVKM. Each CDR3 protein gets one entry in TCRdb, which reprocessed the 5' RACE reads and gives no DNA. This sample's table has a few hundred thousand distinct CDR3 sequences. The specimen was blood T cells: a sorted CD56 or NKG2C T cell subset, CD4+ or CD8+ T cells, or bulk PBMC T cells (not recorded which). The rearrangement uses TRBV28 and TRBJ1-2; absent DNA, TCRdb's TRBD1 call cannot be checked. The receptor comes from a man aged 18 to 69 in good health. The CDR3 sequence: CASSHDRGRAVGYTF.